This TCR beta chain was sequenced for a study of technical replicates of blood from several donors. Germline CDR1 and CDR2: SGHNT and YYREEE (reference sequence). V lost 0 bases and J lost 3; bases outside the gene matches: 2. The CDR3 totals 15 residues. Assay: immunoSEQ multiplex PCR; the TCRdb copy retains only in-frame clones and omits some. The data contain tens of thousands of clones, about 92% of them singletons. This chain uses TRBV5-4 with TRBJ2-1; 8 positions match TRBD2. The receptor comes from a human donor in good health. Specimen: T cells isolated from PBMCs. The DNA of the CDR3 is TGTGCCAGCAGCTTGGCCAGCGGGGGCTACAATGAGCAGTTCTTC. Protein: CASSLASGGYNEQFF.